This T cell receptor (beta chain) was captured by sequencing in a study of cytomegalovirus exposure and HLA in healthy donors. On this clone itself: Its antigen is not identified.

CDR3 length equals 17 residues. Trimming took off 4 bases at V and 1 base at J, with 19 bases between the two ends. Per the germline V gene, CDR1 is SEHNR and CDR2 is FQNEAQ (reference sequence). Using immunoSEQ multiplex PCR, the repertoire was profiled, and TCRdb retains in-frame clones only, with some absent. The repertoire has hundreds of thousands of clones, roughly 90% of them found once; the top ten carry about 12%. Study-level findings and limits: It was reported that the classifier diagnosed cytomegalovirus status with high specificity and sensitivity in both the original and validation cohorts. The investigators catalogued some 150 TCR beta chains as cytomegalovirus-associated.

Material: PBMCs. J is TRBJ1-1 and V is TRBV7-9, with a weak D call TRBD1 (5 bases). The TCR was taken from a man aged 18 to 30 in good health and CMV-seropositive. The CDR3 region is CASSSRGAYPQNTEAFF. The CDR3 bases are TGTGCCAGCAGCTCCCGGGGCGCTTACCCTCAGAACACTGAAGCTTTCTTT.